Listed here is a single T cell receptor beta chain. The sample belongs to a study of beta chain features in type 1 diabetes. All sorted populations exceeded 98% purity. The authors reverse transcribed all of the isolated RNA, so sequencing captured expressed TCRB transcripts. Using immunoSEQ multiplex PCR, the repertoire was profiled, and TCRdb retains in-frame clones only, with some absent. The data contain about 40,000 clones, around 49% of them singletons. The origin of this receptor is a woman aged 18-29 years in good health. Specimen: central memory CD4+ T cells from blood.

CDR3 protein: CASSLGGWRDGANVLTF. The CDR3 region has the DNA TGTGCCAGCAGCTTAGGGGGTTGGAGGGATGGGGCCAACGTCCTGACTTTC. J is TRBJ2-6 and V is TRBV11-2; D is possibly TRBD2 (6 bases). Germline CDR1 and CDR2: SGHAT and FQNNGV. This CDR3 has 17 amino acids. The germline V and J ends were trimmed by 1 base and 3 bases, with 13 bases remaining between them.